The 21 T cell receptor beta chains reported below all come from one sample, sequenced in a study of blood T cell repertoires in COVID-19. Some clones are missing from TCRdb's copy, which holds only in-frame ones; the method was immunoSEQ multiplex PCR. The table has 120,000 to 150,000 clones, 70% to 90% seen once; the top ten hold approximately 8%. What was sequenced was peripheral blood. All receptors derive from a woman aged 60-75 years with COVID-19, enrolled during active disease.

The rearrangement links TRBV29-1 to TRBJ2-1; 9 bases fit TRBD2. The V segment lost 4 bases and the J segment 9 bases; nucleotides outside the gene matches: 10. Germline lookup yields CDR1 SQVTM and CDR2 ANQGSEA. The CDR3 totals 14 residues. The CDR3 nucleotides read TGCAGCGTTGGTTGGCTAGCGGGGCCCATTGAGCAGTTCTTC. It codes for CSVGWLAGPIEQFF.

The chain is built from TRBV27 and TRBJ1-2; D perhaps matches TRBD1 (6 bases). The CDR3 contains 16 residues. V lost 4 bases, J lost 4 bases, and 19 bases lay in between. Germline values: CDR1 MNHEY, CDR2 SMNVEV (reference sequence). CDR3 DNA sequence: TGTGCCAGCAGTTCCGCCCCCAGGGGTTCAGGCTATGGCTACACCTTC. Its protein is CASSSAPRGSGYGYTF.

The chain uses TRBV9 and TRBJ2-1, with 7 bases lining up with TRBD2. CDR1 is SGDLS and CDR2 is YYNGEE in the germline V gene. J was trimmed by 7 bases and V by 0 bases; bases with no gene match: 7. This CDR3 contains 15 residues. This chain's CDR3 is CASSVAEGRVNEQFF. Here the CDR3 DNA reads TGTGCCAGCAGCGTAGCGGAAGGGAGGGTGAATGAGCAGTTCTTC.

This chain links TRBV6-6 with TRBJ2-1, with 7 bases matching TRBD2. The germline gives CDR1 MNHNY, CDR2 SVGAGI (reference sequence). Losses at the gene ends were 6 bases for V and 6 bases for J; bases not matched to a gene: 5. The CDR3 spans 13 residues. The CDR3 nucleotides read TGTGCCAGCAGACGACTAGCAGTCAATGAGCAGTTCTTC. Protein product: CASRRLAVNEQFF.

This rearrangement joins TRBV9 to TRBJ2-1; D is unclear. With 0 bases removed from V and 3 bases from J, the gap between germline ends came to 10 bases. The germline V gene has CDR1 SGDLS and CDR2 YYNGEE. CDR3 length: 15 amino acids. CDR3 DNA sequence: TGTGCCAGCAGCGTAGCCCCGAGTATCTACAATGAGCAGTTCTTC. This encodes CASSVAPSIYNEQFF.

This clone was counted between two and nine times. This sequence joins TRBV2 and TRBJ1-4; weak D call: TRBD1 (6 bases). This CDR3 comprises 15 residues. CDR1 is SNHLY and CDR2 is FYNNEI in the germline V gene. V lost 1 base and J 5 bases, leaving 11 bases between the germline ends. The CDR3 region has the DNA TGTGCCAGCAGTGAAGGGAGAACAGGGAATGAAAAACTGTTTTTT. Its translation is CASSEGRTGNEKLFF.

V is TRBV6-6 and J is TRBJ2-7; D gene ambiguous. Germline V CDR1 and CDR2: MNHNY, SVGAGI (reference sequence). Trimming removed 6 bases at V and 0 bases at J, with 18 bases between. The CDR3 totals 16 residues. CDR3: CASSLRRSSPSYEQYF. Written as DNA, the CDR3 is TGTGCCAGCAGCTTACGTCGCAGTTCTCCCTCCTACGAGCAGTACTTC.

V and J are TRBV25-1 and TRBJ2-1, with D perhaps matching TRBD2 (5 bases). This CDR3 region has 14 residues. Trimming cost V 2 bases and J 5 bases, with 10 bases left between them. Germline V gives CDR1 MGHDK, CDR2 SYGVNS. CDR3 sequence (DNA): TGTGCCAGCAGTGAAATGCCCGGGAACAATGAGCAGTTCTTC. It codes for CASSEMPGNNEQFF. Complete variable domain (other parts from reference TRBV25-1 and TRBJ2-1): EADIYQTPRYLVIGTGKKITLECSQTMGHDKMYWYQQDPGMELHLIHYSYGVNSTEKGDLSSESTVSRIRTEHFPLTLESARPSHTSQYLCASSEMPGNNEQFFGPGTRLTVL.

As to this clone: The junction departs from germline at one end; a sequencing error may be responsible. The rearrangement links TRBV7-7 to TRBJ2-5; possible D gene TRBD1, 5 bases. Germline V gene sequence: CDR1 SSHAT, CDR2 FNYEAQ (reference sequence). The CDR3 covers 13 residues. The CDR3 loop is CASSVDRQETQYF. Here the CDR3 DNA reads TGTGCTAGCAGCGTAGACAGACAAGAGACCCAGTACTTC.

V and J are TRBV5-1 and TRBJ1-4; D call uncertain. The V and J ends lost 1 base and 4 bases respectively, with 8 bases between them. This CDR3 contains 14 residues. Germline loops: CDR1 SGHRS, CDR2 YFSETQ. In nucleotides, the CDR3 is TGCGCCAGCAGCTTGACAGACTATAATGAAAAACTGTTTTTT. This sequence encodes CASSLTDYNEKLFF.

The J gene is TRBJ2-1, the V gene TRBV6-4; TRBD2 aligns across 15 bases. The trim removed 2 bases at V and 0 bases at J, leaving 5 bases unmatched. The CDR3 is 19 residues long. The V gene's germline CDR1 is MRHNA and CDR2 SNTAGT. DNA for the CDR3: TGTGCCAGCAGTGACAGGGGACTAGCGGGGGGACTCTCCTACAATGAGCAGTTCTTC. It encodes CASSDRGLAGGLSYNEQFF.

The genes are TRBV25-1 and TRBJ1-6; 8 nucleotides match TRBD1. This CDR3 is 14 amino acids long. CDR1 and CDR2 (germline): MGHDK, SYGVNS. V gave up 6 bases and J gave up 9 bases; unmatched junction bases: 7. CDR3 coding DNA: TGTGCCAGCAGGAGACAGGGGTTGGGTTCACCCCTCCACTTT. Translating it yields CASRRQGLGSPLHF.

CDR3 sequence: CAIMQGASYEQYF. DNA of the CDR3: TGTGCCATCATGCAGGGTGCTTCCTACGAGCAGTACTTC. This rearrangement joins TRBV10-3 to TRBJ2-7, with a possible D match to TRBD1 (5 bases). CDR1 and CDR2 from the germline V gene are ENHRY and SYGVKD. Deletions cut 7 bases from V and 1 base from J, with 11 bases between. CDR3 size: 13 residues.

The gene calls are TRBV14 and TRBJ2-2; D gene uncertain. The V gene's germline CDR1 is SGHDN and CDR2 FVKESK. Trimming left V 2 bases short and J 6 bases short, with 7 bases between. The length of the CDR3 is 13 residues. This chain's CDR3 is CASSQLFSGELFF. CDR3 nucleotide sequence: TGTGCCAGCAGCCAATTATTTTCCGGGGAGCTGTTTTTT.

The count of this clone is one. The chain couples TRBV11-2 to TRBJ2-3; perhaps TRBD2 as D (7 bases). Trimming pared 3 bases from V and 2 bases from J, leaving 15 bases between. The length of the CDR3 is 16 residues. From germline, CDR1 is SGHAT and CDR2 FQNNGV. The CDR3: CASSFSGGLSTDTQYF. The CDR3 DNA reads TGTGCCAGCAGCTTTTCGGGGGGCCTGTCCACAGATACGCAGTATTTT. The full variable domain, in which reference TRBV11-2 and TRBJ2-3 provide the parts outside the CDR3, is EAGVAQSPRYKIIEKRQSVAFWCNPISGHATLYWYQQILGQGPKLLIQFQNNGVVDDSQLPKDRFSAERLKGVDSTLKIQPAKLEDSAVYLCASSFSGGLSTDTQYFGPGTRLTVL.

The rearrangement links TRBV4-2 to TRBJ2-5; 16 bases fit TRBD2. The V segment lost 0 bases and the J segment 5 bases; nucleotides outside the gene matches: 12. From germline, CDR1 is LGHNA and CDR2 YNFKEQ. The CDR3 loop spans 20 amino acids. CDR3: CASSQDSAGTSGGGRETQYF. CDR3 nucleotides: TGTGCCAGCAGCCAAGATAGCGCGGGGACTAGCGGGGGGGGCCGGGAGACCCAGTACTTC.

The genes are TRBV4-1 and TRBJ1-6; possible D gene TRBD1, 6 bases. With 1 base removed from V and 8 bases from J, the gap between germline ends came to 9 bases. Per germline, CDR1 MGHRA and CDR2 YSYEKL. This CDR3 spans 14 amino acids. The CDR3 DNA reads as TGCGCCAGCAGCCAAGGAGGGGGATATTCACCCCTCCACTTT. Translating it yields CASSQGGGYSPLHF.

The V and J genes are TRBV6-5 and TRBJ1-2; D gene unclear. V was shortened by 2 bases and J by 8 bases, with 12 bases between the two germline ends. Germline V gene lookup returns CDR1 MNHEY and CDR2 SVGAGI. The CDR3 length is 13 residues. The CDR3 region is CASSYDGREGYTF. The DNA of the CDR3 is TGTGCCAGCAGTTACGACGGACGGGAAGGCTACACCTTC.

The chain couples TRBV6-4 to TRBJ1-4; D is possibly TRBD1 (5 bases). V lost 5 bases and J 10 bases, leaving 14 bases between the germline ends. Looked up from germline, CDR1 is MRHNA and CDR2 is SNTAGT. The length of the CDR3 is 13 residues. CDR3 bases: TGTGCCAGCAGTCACGGGGGGTTAGGAAAACTGTTTTTT. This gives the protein CASSHGGLGKLFF.

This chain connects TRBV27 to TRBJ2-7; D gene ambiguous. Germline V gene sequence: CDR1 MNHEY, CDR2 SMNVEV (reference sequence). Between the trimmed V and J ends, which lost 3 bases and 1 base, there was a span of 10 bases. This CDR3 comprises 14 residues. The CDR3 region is CASSLSLLSYEQYF. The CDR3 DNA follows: TGTGCCAGCAGTTTGTCACTTCTTTCCTACGAGCAGTACTTC.

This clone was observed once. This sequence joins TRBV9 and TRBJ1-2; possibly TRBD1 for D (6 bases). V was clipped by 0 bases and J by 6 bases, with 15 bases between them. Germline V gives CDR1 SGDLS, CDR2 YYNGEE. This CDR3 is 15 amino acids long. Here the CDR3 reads CASSVAMVQGNGYTF. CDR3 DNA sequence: TGTGCCAGCAGCGTAGCTATGGTGCAGGGGAATGGCTACACCTTC.